Here is one T cell receptor beta chain with its context. The data originate from a study of shared clonotypes between healthy human individuals. Measured with immunoSEQ multiplex PCR; TCRdb has only the in-frame clones, and not every one. The sample yields 2 million to 3 million clones, 80% to 95% seen once. The CDR3 length is 11 residues. V lost 5 bases to trimming and J lost 6 bases, with 5 bases between them. Germline lookup yields CDR1 SGHRS and CDR2 YFSETQ. The sequence came from a man between 18 and 35 years old in good health. Some clones in this sample may be carry-over from other donors' samples. Sequences were obtained from naive CD4+ T cells from PBMCs. The subset here: CD45RA+ positively selected. V and J are TRBV5-1 and TRBJ1-4, with D perhaps matching TRBD1 (5 bases). The CDR3 DNA sequence: TGCGCCAGCAGGGGGGATGAAAAACTGTTTTTT. It is translated as CASRGDEKLFF. Supplemented by reference TRBV5-1 and TRBJ1-4, the full variable domain reads KAGVTQTPRYLIKTRGQQVTLSCSPISGHRSVSWYQQTPGQGLQFLFEYFSETQRNKGNFPGRFSGRQFSNSRSEMNVSTLELGDSALYLCASRGDEKLFFGSGTQLSVL.